This note documents a single T cell receptor (beta chain) sequence. What it recognizes is unknown. The CDR3 is made up of 14 amino acids. The germline V gene encodes CDR1 LNHNV and CDR2 YYDKDF (reference sequence). V dropped 5 bases and J dropped 1 base, with 11 bases sitting between them. This entry comes from a study of cytomegalovirus exposure and HLA in healthy donors. General study points: Using the classifier, cytomegalovirus status was reportedly diagnosed with high specificity and sensitivity.

Only in-frame clones appear in the TCRdb table, and some are missing; sequencing was by immunoSEQ multiplex PCR. The sample lists 100,000 to 150,000 clones, approximately 95% seen once, with about 1.7% in the top ten. This chain links TRBV15 with TRBJ1-1; perhaps TRBD1 as D (6 bases). The source is a man between 18 and 29 years old in good health and CMV-seronegative. Sequencing used PBMCs. The DNA for the CDR3 is TGTGCCACCAGCTCGGGACACTCGAACACTGAAGCTTTCTTT. Protein: CATSSGHSNTEAFF.